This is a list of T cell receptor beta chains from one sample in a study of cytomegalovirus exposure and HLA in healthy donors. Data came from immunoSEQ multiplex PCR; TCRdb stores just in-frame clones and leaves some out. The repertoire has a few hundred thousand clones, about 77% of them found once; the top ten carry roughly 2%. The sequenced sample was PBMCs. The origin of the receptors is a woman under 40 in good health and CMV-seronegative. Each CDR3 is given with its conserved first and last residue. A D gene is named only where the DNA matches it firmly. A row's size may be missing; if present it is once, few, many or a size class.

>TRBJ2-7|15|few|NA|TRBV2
TGTGCCAGCAGTCCAACAGGAACACTTTCCTACGAGCAGTACTTC
CASSPTGTLSYEQYF
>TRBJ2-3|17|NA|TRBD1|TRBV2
TGTGCCAGCAGTGAAGATAGGACAGGGTGGGGCACAGATACGCAGTATTTT
CASSEDRTGWGTDTQYF
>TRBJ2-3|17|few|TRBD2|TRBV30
TGTGCCTGGAGTCCCTTATCGGCAGCGGGATCTTTAGATACGCAGTATTTT
CAWSPLSAAGSLDTQYF
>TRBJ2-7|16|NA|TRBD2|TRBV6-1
TGTGCCAGCAGTGAGTTTCGGACTAGCGGGAAGGTCGAGCAGTACTTC
CASSEFRTSGKVEQYF
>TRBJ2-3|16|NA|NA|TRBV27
TGTGCCAGCAGCCCACAGGGAATTTTCTCCACAGATACGCAGTATTTT
CASSPQGIFSTDTQYF
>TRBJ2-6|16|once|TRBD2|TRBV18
TGTGCCAGCTCACCCCGGGAGGGGACTGGGGCCAACGTCCTGACTTTC
CASSPREGTGANVLTF
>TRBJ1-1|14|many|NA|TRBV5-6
TGTGCCAGCAGTCGGGGGACGGGGGGCGCTGAAGCTTTCTTT
CASSRGTGGAEAFF
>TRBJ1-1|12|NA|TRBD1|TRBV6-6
TGTGCCATACAGGGGTGGGGCACTGAAGCTTTCTTT
CAIQGWGTEAFF
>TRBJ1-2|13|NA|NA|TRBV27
TGTGCCAGCAGTTTATACAAAGACTATGGCTACACCTTC
CASSLYKDYGYTF
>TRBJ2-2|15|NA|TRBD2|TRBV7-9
TGTGCCAGCAGCTTCATAGCGGGAGGCCCCGGGGAGCTGTTTTTT
CASSFIAGGPGELFF
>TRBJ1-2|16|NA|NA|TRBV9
TGTGCCAGCAGCGCGACGGCAGGGCGGCCCTACTATGGCTACACCTTC
CASSATAGRPYYGYTF
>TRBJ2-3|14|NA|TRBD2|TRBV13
TGTGCCAGTGGACTGCGGGAGGTCGGGGGTACGCAGTATTTT
CASGLREVGGTQYF
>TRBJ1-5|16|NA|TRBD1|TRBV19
TGTGCCAGTAATCATCAGGGGGTTGTCAGCAATCAGCCCCAGCATTTT
CASNHQGVVSNQPQHF
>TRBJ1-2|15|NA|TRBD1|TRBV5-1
TGCGCCAGCAGCTTGGCCGGGACAGGGGTCAATGGCTACACCTTC
CASSLAGTGVNGYTF
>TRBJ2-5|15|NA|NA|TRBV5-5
TGTGCCAGCAGCTTGGGGGAGGTTCGTCTGGAGACCCAGTACTTC
CASSLGEVRLETQYF
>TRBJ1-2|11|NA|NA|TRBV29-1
TGCAGCGCTGACAGGTTGGCAGGCTACACCTTC
CSADRLAGYTF
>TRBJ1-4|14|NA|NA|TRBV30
TGTGCCTGGAGTTCTTCAGCGGCGAATGAAAAACTGTTTTTT
CAWSSSAANEKLFF
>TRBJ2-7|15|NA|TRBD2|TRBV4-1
TGCGCCAGCAGCCAAGATATCCGGGGGGCCTACGAGCAGTACTTC
CASSQDIRGAYEQYF
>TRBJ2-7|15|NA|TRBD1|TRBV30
TGTGCCTGGAGTCAGGGGACAGGAAGGGGCTACGAGCAGTACTTC
CAWSQGTGRGYEQYF
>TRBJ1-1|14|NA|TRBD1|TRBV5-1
TGCGCCAGCAGCCCATGGACAGGGGACACTGAAGCTTTCTTT
CASSPWTGDTEAFF
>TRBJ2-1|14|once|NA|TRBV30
TGTGCCTGGAGTCGGCAGGGGTTTTACAATGAGCAGTTCTTC
CAWSRQGFYNEQFF
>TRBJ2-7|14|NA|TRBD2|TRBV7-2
TGTGCCAGCAGCCCAGGACTAGCGGGAAGGGAGCAGTACTTC
CASSPGLAGREQYF
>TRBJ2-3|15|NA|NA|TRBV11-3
TGTGCCAGCAGAAGAGGCGAGGGTGGCACAGATACGCAGTATTTT
CASRRGEGGTDTQYF
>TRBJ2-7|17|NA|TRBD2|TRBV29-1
TGCAGCGTTTCCGGACTAGCGGGAGGCTTCAGCTCCTACGAGCAGTACTTC
CSVSGLAGGFSSYEQYF
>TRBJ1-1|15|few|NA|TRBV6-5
TGTGCCAGCAGACCTTTGGGACTGGGGAACACTGAAGCTTTCTTT
CASRPLGLGNTEAFF
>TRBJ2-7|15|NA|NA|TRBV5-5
TGTGCCAGCAGCTTGGAGGGGTTCCCTCCCTACGAGCAGTACTTC
CASSLEGFPPYEQYF
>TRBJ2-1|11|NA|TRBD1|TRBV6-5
TGTGCCAGCAGCACCAGGGGGCTTAAGTTCTTC
CASSTRGLKFF
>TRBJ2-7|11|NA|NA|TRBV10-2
TGCGCCAGCAGTGAGTCGACTCAATATGACTTC
CASSESTQYDF
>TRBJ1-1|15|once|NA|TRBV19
TGTGCCAGTCGAATAGGGAGTATAGAGAACACTGAAGCTTTCTTT
CASRIGSIENTEAFF
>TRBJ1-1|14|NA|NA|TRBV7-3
TGTGCCAGCAGCTTCCACAGGCAGAACACTGAAGCTTTCTTT
CASSFHRQNTEAFF
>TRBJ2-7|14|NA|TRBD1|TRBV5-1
TGCGCCAGCAGCTTAATGGACAGGGGCTACGAGCAGTACTTC
CASSLMDRGYEQYF
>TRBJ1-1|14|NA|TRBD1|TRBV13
TGTGCCAGCAGTTACAGGGGGCCTGACACTGAAGCTTTCTTT
CASSYRGPDTEAFF
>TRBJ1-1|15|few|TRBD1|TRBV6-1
TGTGCCAGCAGCCGGGACAGCAGGGAAGGGGCTGAAGCTTTCTTT
CASSRDSREGAEAFF
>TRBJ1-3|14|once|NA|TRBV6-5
TGTGCCAGCAGTCTGGGCGTCTCTGGAAACACCATATATTTT
CASSLGVSGNTIYF
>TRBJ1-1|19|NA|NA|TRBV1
TGCACCAGCAGCCCAACTCCGGGACAGGGGGCGAGGAAGAACACTGAAGCTTTCTTT
CTSSPTPGQGARKNTEAFF
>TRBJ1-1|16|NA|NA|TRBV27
TGTGCCAGCAGTAGAATCGGGGACATGTTGAACACTGAAGCTTTCTTT
CASSRIGDMLNTEAFF
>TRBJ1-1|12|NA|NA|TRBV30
TGTGGGGCCGGCACGGCGAACACTGAAGCTTTCTTT
CGAGTANTEAFF
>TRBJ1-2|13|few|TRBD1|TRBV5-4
TGTGCCAGCAGCTTGGTAGGGGGCGGTGGCTACACCTTC
CASSLVGGGGYTF
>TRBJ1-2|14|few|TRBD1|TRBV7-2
TGTGCCAGCAGCCCTCCGGGACAGGGATCTGGCTACACCTTC
CASSPPGQGSGYTF
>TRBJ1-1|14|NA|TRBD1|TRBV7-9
TGTGCCAGCAGCTTAGGACAGGGAGAAACTGAAGCTTTCTTT
CASSLGQGETEAFF
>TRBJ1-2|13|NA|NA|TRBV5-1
TGCGCCAGCAGCTTCCAGGGGAGCTATGGCTACACCTTC
CASSFQGSYGYTF
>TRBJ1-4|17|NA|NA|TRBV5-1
TGCGCCAGCAGCTTGGACGGGTCCACAGGCTTGAATGAAAAACTGTTTTTT
CASSLDGSTGLNEKLFF
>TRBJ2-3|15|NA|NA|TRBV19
TGTGCCAGTAGTAACACGACAGTAAGCACAGATACGCAGTATTTT
CASSNTTVSTDTQYF